This is a list of T cell receptor beta chains from one sample in a study of identical twins. MiXCR, applied by TCRdb to the 5' RACE reads, yields one record per CDR3 protein. The repertoire holds some 500,000 distinct CDR3 sequences, with 20% to 25% as singletons. This sample also appeared in a second study, on T cells expressing NK-cell markers.

Sequenced sample: CD4+ T cells sorted from blood. The source of these receptors is a woman aged 18-29 years in good health. CDR3s include the opening cysteine and the closing phenylalanine or tryptophan. The order of the fields is clone size, D gene, J gene, V gene, CDR3 DNA, CDR3 protein. D genes are given only for firm matches. Some rows mark clone size as missing; the rest say once, few, many or name a class of expanded clone.

clone size: .; D gene: TRBD2; J gene: TRBJ2-1; V gene: TRBV12-3/TRBV12-4; CDR3 DNA: TGTGCCAGTTCGCCCGGGACTAGCGGGAAGGGTGAGCAGTTCTTC; CDR3 protein: CASSPGTSGKGEQFF
clone size: few; D gene: .; J gene: TRBJ2-1; V gene: TRBV9; CDR3 DNA: TGTGCCAGCAGCGTAGCCCCCTACAATGAGCAGTTCTTC; CDR3 protein: CASSVAPYNEQFF
clone size: many; D gene: TRBD1; J gene: TRBJ2-1; V gene: TRBV12-3/TRBV12-4; CDR3 DNA: TGTGCCAGCATGGACAGGGGATACAATGAGCAGTTCTTC; CDR3 protein: CASMDRGYNEQFF
clone size: .; D gene: .; J gene: TRBJ2-7; V gene: TRBV4-3; CDR3 DNA: TGCGCCAGCAGCCAAGAGTGGACACAGGGTCGAGAGCGGTCTTTGGGTGAGCAGTACTTC; CDR3 protein: CASSQEWTQGRERSLGEQYF
clone size: .; D gene: TRBD2; J gene: TRBJ2-7; V gene: TRBV7-2; CDR3 DNA: TGTGCCAGCAGCCTACGGACTAGCGGGAAATACGAGCAGTACTTC; CDR3 protein: CASSLRTSGKYEQYF
clone size: few; D gene: .; J gene: TRBJ1-2; V gene: TRBV7-2; CDR3 DNA: TGTGCCAGCAGCCTCAATAGGGGCACGTTTCGCACCTTC; CDR3 protein: CASSLNRGTFRTF
clone size: .; D gene: .; J gene: TRBJ2-2; V gene: TRBV30; CDR3 DNA: TGTGCCTGGATGGCGGGCAAGAACACCGGGGAGCTGTTTTTT; CDR3 protein: CAWMAGKNTGELFF
clone size: many; D gene: TRBD2; J gene: TRBJ2-1; V gene: TRBV29-1; CDR3 DNA: TGCAGCGTTGGGAAGCGGGGCCTCTACAATGAGCAGTTCTTC; CDR3 protein: CSVGKRGLYNEQFF
clone size: .; D gene: .; J gene: TRBJ1-4; V gene: TRBV7-8; CDR3 DNA: TGTGCCAGCAGGGGAGGGGGGGATGAAAAACTGTTTTTT; CDR3 protein: CASRGGGDEKLFF
clone size: .; D gene: TRBD1; J gene: TRBJ1-2; V gene: TRBV3-1; CDR3 DNA: TGTGCCAGCAGCCAACTCTACCGGGACAGGGGGCCGGGCTATGGCTACACCTTC; CDR3 protein: CASSQLYRDRGPGYGYTF
clone size: .; D gene: .; J gene: TRBJ2-5; V gene: TRBV6-1; CDR3 DNA: TGTGCCAGCAGTGAAGGTACGAAGGAGACCCAGTACTTC; CDR3 protein: CASSEGTKETQYF
clone size: many; D gene: TRBD1; J gene: TRBJ2-2; V gene: TRBV10-3; CDR3 DNA: TGTGCCATCCGCGGACAGGAAAACACCGGGGAGCTGTTTTTT; CDR3 protein: CAIRGQENTGELFF
clone size: .; D gene: TRBD2; J gene: TRBJ2-1; V gene: TRBV9; CDR3 DNA: TGTGCCAGCAGCACGACTAGCGGGGTCAATGAGCAGTTCTTC; CDR3 protein: CASSTTSGVNEQFF
clone size: few; D gene: .; J gene: TRBJ2-5; V gene: TRBV7-9; CDR3 DNA: TGTGCCAGCAGCTATAAAGCTGGGGTGGGGAAGAAAGAGACCCAGTACTTC; CDR3 protein: CASSYKAGVGKKETQYF
clone size: few; D gene: TRBD2; J gene: TRBJ2-7; V gene: TRBV12-3/TRBV12-4; CDR3 DNA: TGTGCCAGCAGTTTGGCGGGAGAGCCTGGCGCGCAGTACTTC; CDR3 protein: CASSLAGEPGAQYF
clone size: many; D gene: .; J gene: TRBJ1-2; V gene: TRBV5-1; CDR3 DNA: TGCGCCAGCAGCTCGGCGGGGAGAAACTATGGCTACACCTTC; CDR3 protein: CASSSAGRNYGYTF
clone size: few; D gene: .; J gene: TRBJ2-5; V gene: TRBV11-1; CDR3 DNA: TGTGCCAGCAGTCTAGCGATGTCCCCGGACGAACTGAATCAAGAGACCCAGTACTTC; CDR3 protein: CASSLAMSPDELNQETQYF
clone size: .; D gene: .; J gene: TRBJ2-2; V gene: TRBV18; CDR3 DNA: TGTGCCAGCTCACCGGCTAGTAAAGGGCCTTCGCCCGGGGAGCTGTTTTTT; CDR3 protein: CASSPASKGPSPGELFF
clone size: many; D gene: .; J gene: TRBJ2-3; V gene: TRBV7-2; CDR3 DNA: TGTGCCAGCAGCTTACAAAAACTAGGGGCCAGGGGTACGCAGTATTTT; CDR3 protein: CASSLQKLGARGTQYF
clone size: many; D gene: TRBD2; J gene: TRBJ2-1; V gene: TRBV12-3/TRBV12-4; CDR3 DNA: TGTGCCAGCAGTTCCCGGGGGGGCGCCTACAATGAGCAGTTCTTC; CDR3 protein: CASSSRGGAYNEQFF
clone size: many; D gene: .; J gene: TRBJ2-1; V gene: TRBV10-3; CDR3 DNA: TGTGCCACCGGGATCCCGGTCAACAATGAGCAGTTCTTC; CDR3 protein: CATGIPVNNEQFF
clone size: .; D gene: .; J gene: TRBJ2-7; V gene: TRBV3-1; CDR3 DNA: TGTGCCAGCAGCCAAGGAGGGCGGGGCGAGCAGTACTTC; CDR3 protein: CASSQGGRGEQYF
clone size: .; D gene: TRBD2; J gene: TRBJ2-1; V gene: TRBV10-1; CDR3 DNA: TGCGCCAGCAGTAGCGGGAGGGGAAATGAGCCGTTCTTC; CDR3 protein: CASSSGRGNEPFF
clone size: .; D gene: .; J gene: TRBJ1-5; V gene: TRBV2; CDR3 DNA: TGTGCCAGCAGTGACGCGCAGGGAATTGATCAGCCCCAGCATTTT; CDR3 protein: CASSDAQGIDQPQHF
clone size: few; D gene: TRBD2; J gene: TRBJ2-1; V gene: TRBV4-2; CDR3 DNA: TGTGCCAGCAGCCAAAGTGGACTAGCGGGGGGGCTAGGTAGCGGCGATGAGCAGTTCTTC; CDR3 protein: CASSQSGLAGGLGSGDEQFF
clone size: .; D gene: .; J gene: TRBJ2-1; V gene: TRBV14; CDR3 DNA: TGTGCCAGCAGCTCCATGACAGGTGGATATAATGAGCAGTTCTTC; CDR3 protein: CASSSMTGGYNEQFF
clone size: few; D gene: TRBD1; J gene: TRBJ1-2; V gene: TRBV29-1; CDR3 DNA: TGCAGCGTGACAGGGGTTAAGGGCTACACCTTC; CDR3 protein: CSVTGVKGYTF
clone size: few; D gene: TRBD1; J gene: TRBJ2-7; V gene: TRBV30; CDR3 DNA: TGTGCCTCCACGACAGGGGTACGAAAGCAGTACTTC; CDR3 protein: CASTTGVRKQYF